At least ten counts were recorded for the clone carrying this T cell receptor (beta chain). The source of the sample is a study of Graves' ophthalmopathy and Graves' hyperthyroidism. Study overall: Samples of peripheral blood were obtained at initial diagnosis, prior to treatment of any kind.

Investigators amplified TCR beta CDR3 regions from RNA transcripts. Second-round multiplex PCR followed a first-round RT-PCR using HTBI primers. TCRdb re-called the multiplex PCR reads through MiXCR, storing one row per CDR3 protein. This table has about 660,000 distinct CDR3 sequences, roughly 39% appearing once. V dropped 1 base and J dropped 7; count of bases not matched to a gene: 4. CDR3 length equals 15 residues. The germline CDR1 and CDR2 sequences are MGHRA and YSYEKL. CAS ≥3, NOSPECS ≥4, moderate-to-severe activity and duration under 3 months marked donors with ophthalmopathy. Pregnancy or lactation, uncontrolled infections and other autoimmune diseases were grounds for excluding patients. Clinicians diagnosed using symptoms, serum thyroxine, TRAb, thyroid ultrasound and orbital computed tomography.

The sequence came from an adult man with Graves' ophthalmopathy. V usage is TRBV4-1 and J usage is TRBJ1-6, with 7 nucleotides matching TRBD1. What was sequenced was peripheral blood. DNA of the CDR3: TGCGCCAGCAGCCAAGGACAGGGCCCAAATTCACCCCTCCACTTT. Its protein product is CASSQGQGPNSPLHF.